This TCR beta chain was sequenced in a study of blood T cell repertoires in COVID-19. This CDR3 has 19 residues. Measured with immunoSEQ multiplex PCR; TCRdb has only the in-frame clones, and not every one. The sample has under 250,000 clones; over 70% are singletons. The TCR comes from a man aged 45-65 years with active or convalescent COVID-19. The sample consisted of peripheral blood. This chain uses TRBV21-1 with TRBJ1-6; TRBD1, as called in the table, went unchecked against the DNA. TRBV21-1 is designated a pseudogene. The CDR3 coding sequence is TGTGCCAGCAGCGTTGGACAGGAGGGCATTAGCTCCTATAATTCACCCCTCCACTTT. As protein: CASSVGQEGISSYNSPLHF.